Sequencing of this TCR beta chain was carried out in a study of cytomegalovirus exposure and HLA in healthy donors. Turning to the study itself: A prior analysis found some 110 million unique TCR beta sequences from around 180 million T cells. Study-level points and caveats: Sequencing likely generated an artifact that appeared as a cluster of highly shared sequence variants. According to an earlier analysis, most TCR beta V segments yielded productive rearrangements about 87% or about 30% of the time. As a later analysis revealed, the rate of TCR association differed by HLA locus, with DRB1 most and HLA-C fewest.

Vbeta (60) and Jbeta (13) primers were used in the PCR. Repertoires were generated with immunoSEQ multiplex PCR, while TCRdb's copy carries only in-frame clones and drops some. The table lists around 71,000 clones, roughly 70% of them singletons. The table lists this clone with a few counts. Its antigen remains unidentified. Germline V gene lookup returns CDR1 SGHTA and CDR2 FQGNSA. Trimming pared 6 bases from V and 7 bases from J, leaving 9 bases between. This CDR3 is built from 11 residues. The TCR was taken from a male donor in good health and CMV-seropositive. The source material was PBMCs. This chain connects TRBV7-2 to TRBJ1-1, with D maybe TRBD1 (6 bases). The CDR3 loop reads CASRGGVEAFF. The CDR3 DNA is TGTGCCAGCAGAGGGGGTGTTGAAGCTTTCTTT.